This is a list of T cell receptor beta chains from one sample in a study of T-cell reconstitution after alpha-beta-depleted transplantation in children. TCRdb re-derived calls from the PCR reads in MiXCR, one entry per CDR3 protein. The data contain about 200,000 distinct CDR3 sequences, roughly 6.3% of them singletons. Sample: PBMCs, taken before TCRalphabeta/CD19-depleted stem cell transplant. The receptors shown here come from a girl in the first two years of life with combined immunodeficiency, due to receive a stem cell transplant. CDR3s include the opening cysteine and the closing phenylalanine or tryptophan. The order of the fields is D gene, V gene, clone size, J gene, CDR3 DNA, CDR3 protein. D genes are given only for firm matches. Size is stated for part of the rows, as once, few or many counts, or as a class when the clone is expanded.

TRBD2	TRBV2	few	TRBJ2-2	TGTGCCAGCAGAACTAGCGCCATTTCGGCCGGGGAGCTGTTTTTT	CASRTSAISAGELFF
-	TRBV5-6	many	TRBJ2-7	TGTGCCAGCAGCTTTACGGGCTACGAGCAGTACTTC	CASSFTGYEQYF
TRBD2	TRBV29-1	many	TRBJ2-7	TGCAGCGTTCCCGGGACTAGCGGGGGATACGAGCAGTACTTC	CSVPGTSGGYEQYF
-	TRBV12-3/TRBV12-4	many	TRBJ1-1	TGTGCCAGCAGTTCAGCCATCACAGGGACGACGGCTTTCTTT	CASSSAITGTTAFF
-	TRBV7-2	-	TRBJ1-1	TGTGCCAGCAGCTTAATCGCAGGGGTGAACACTGAAGCTTTCTTT	CASSLIAGVNTEAFF
TRBD2	TRBV11-1	-	TRBJ2-3	TGTGCCAGCAGCCCCGCGACTAGCGGGGGGGCCTCCTGGGATACGCAGTATTTT	CASSPATSGGASWDTQYF
-	TRBV9	many	TRBJ2-3	TGTGCCAGCAGCGTAGAGTTTGCGTTGTCGGGAGGCACAGATACGCAGTATTTT	CASSVEFALSGGTDTQYF
TRBD1	TRBV10-3	many	TRBJ2-7	TGTGCCATCAGTCACAGGGGGGTCTCCTACGAGCAGTACTTC	CAISHRGVSYEQYF
TRBD1	TRBV29-1	many	TRBJ2-2	TGCAGCGTTGTGGGGCCTCAGATGACAGGGGCGAACACCGGGGAGCTGTTTTTT	CSVVGPQMTGANTGELFF
-	TRBV7-3	many	TRBJ2-5	TGTGCCAGCAGCCTTACGGGGGGCCAAGGAGAGACCCAGTACTTC	CASSLTGGQGETQYF
-	TRBV12-3/TRBV12-4	many	TRBJ2-4	TGTGCCAGCAGTTATACCAAAAACATTCAGTACTTC	CASSYTKNIQYF
TRBD2	TRBV20-1	-	TRBJ2-1	TGCAGTGCTAGAGATCGGTCTAGCGGAGACTACAATGAGCAGTTCTTC	CSARDRSSGDYNEQFF
-	TRBV7-2	many	TRBJ1-5	TGTGCCAGCAGCTTAGGCCACAGGGAGCCCCAGCATTTT	CASSLGHREPQHF
-	TRBV7-8	many	TRBJ1-4	TGTGCCAGCAGCCCAGGGGTCTCAAATGAAAAACTGTTTTTT	CASSPGVSNEKLFF
-	TRBV5-1	few	TRBJ2-7	TGCGCCAGCAGCTTGGCGGCGGGCGGAGCCTACGAGCAGTACTTC	CASSLAAGGAYEQYF
TRBD2	TRBV29-1	many	TRBJ2-1	TGCAGCGTTGAAGGGGCTTGGGGGGGCTCCTACAATGAGCAGTTCTTC	CSVEGAWGGSYNEQFF
-	TRBV20-1	many	TRBJ2-7	TGCAGTGCTAGAGATCTCAAAGACTCCTACGAGCAGTACTTC	CSARDLKDSYEQYF
-	TRBV4-3	-	TRBJ1-2	TGCGCCAGCAGCCACAGACCCCCCCCGGGGGCGGTTGATGGCTACACCTTC	CASSHRPPPGAVDGYTF
-	TRBV7-8	many	TRBJ2-2	TGTGCCAGCAGCCAAGGCTGGGAAGAGCTGTTTTTT	CASSQGWEELFF
-	TRBV5-1	many	TRBJ2-2	TGCGCCAGCAGTCCAGGGAACACCGGGGAGCTGTTTTTT	CASSPGNTGELFF
TRBD2	TRBV28	many	TRBJ2-1	TGTGCCACAAAATCCGTTGGACTAGCGACAAACAATGAGCAGTTCTTC	CATKSVGLATNNEQFF
-	TRBV29-1	many	TRBJ2-2	TGCAGCGTTGGAAATCGAAACACCGGGGAGCTGTTTTTT	CSVGNRNTGELFF
-	TRBV12-3/TRBV12-4	many	TRBJ2-3	TGTGCCAGCAGGCGGGACTTAGGCACAGATACGCAGTATTTT	CASRRDLGTDTQYF
-	TRBV20-1	-	TRBJ2-7	TGCAGTGCCGCAGCGGAATCCTCCTACGAGCAGTACTTC	CSAAAESSYEQYF